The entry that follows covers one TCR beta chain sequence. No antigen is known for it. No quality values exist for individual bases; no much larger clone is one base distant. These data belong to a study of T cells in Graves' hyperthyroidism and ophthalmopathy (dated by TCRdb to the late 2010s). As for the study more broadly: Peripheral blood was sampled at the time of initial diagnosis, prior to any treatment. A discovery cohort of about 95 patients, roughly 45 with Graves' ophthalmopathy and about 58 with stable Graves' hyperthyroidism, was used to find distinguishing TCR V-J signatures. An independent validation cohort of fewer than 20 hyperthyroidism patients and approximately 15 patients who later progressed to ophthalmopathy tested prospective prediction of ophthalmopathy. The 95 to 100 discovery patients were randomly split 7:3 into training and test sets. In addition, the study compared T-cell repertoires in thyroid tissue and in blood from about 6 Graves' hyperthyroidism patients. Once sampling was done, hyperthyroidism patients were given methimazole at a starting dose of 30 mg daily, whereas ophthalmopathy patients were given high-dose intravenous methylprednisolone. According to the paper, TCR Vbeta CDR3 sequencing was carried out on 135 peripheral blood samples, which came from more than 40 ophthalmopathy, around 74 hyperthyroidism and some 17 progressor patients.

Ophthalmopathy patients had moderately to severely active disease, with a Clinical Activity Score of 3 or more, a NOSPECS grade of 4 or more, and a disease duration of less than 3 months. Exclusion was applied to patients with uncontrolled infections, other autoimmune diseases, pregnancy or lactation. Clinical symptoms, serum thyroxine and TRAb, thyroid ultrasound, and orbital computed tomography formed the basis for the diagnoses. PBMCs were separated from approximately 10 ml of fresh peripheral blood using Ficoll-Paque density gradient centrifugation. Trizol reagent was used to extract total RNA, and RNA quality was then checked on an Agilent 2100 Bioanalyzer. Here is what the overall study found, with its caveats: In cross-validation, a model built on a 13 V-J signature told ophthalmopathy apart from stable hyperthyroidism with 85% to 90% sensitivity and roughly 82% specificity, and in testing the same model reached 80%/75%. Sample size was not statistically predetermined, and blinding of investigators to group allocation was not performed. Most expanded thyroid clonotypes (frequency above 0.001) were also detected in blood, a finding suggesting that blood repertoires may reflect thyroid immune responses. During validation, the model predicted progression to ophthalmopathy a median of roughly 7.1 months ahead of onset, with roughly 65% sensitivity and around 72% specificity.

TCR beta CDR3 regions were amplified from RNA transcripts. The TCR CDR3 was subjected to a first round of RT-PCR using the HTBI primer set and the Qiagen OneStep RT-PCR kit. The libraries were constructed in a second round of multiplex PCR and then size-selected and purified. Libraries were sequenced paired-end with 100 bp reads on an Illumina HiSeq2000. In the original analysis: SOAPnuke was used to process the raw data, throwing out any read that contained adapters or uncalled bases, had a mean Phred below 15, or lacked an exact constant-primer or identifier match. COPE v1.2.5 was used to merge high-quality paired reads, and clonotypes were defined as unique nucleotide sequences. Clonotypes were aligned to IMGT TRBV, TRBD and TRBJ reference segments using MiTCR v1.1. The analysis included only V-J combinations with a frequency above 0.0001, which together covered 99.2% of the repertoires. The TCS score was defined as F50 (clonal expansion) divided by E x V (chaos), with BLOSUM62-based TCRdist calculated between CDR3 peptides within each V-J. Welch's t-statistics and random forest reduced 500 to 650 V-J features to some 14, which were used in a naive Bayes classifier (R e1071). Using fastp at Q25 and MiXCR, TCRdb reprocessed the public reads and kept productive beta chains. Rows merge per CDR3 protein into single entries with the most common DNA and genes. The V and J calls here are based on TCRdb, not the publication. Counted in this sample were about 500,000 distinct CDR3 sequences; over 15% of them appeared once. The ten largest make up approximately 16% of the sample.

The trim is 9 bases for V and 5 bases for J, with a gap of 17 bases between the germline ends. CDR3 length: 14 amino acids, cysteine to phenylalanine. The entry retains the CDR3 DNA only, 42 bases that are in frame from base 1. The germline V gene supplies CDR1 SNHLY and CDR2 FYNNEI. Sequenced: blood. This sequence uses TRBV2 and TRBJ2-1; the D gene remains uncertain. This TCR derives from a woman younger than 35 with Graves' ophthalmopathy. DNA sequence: TGTGCCAGTCTAAAAGATGGAGATAACAATGAGCAGTTCTTC. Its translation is CASLKDGDNNEQFF.